These T cell receptor beta chains were read from a single sample in a study of blood T cell repertoires in COVID-19. Only in-frame clones appear in the TCRdb table, and some are missing; sequencing was by immunoSEQ multiplex PCR. The data contain roughly 200,000 clones, about 85% of them seen just once; the ten biggest clones take up around 19%. Sample: PBMCs or T cells enriched from blood (not recorded which). The source of these receptors is a man aged 35-49 years who had recovered from COVID-19. Each CDR3 is given with its conserved first and last residue. D genes are given only for firm matches. A clone size is listed for some rows: how often the clone was seen (once, few, many), or a class if it is expanded.

>TRBV25-1|TRBJ2-5|TRBD2|.
CASSKLAGVETQYF
TGTGCCAGCAGTAAACTAGCGGGAGTCGAGACCCAGTACTTC
>TRBV11-2|TRBJ1-4|.|.
CASSLDLLNEKLFF
TGTGCCAGCAGCTTAGACCTCCTCAATGAAAAACTGTTTTTT
>TRBV28|TRBJ1-1|.|once
CASSLDTGTEAFF
TGTGCCAGCAGTTTAGATACGGGCACTGAAGCTTTCTTT
>TRBV28|TRBJ1-2|.|.
CASSERASYGYTF
TGTGCCAGCAGTGAACGTGCGAGTTATGGCTACACCTTC
>TRBV11-2|TRBJ1-2|.|once
CASSSGGGLYGYTF
TGTGCCAGCAGCTCCGGGGGGGGGCTTTATGGCTACACCTTC
>TRBV30|TRBJ2-7|TRBD1|once
CATGTGLYEQYF
TGTGCTACCGGGACAGGACTCTACGAGCAGTACTTC
>TRBV6-5|TRBJ1-2|.|.
CASRSETRPGGGYTF
TGTGCCAGCAGAAGTGAGACCCGGCCCGGCGGTGGCTACACCTTC
>TRBV10-1|TRBJ2-1|TRBD2|.
CASSPGASGNYNEQFF
TGCGCCAGCAGTCCCGGGGCTAGCGGGAACTACAATGAGCAGTTCTTC
>TRBV7-9|TRBJ2-7|TRBD1|.
CASSDRGTYEQYF
TGTGCCAGCAGCGACAGGGGGACCTACGAGCAGTACTTC
>TRBV11-2|TRBJ2-4|.|.
CASSLEVFAGAKNIQYF
TGTGCCAGCAGCTTAGAAGTATTCGCGGGGGCCAAAAACATTCAGTACTTC
>TRBV6-4|TRBJ1-2|TRBD1|.
CASSDRQGDGYTF
TGTGCCAGCAGTGATCGACAGGGAGACGGCTACACCTTC
>TRBV24-1|TRBJ2-7|TRBD2|few
CATSVSSGSDEQYF
TGTGCCACCAGTGTTAGTAGCGGGAGCGACGAGCAGTACTTC
>TRBV2|TRBJ1-5|.|.
CASTGTPPGNQPQHF
TGTGCCAGCACCGGGACTCCGCCGGGTAACCAGCCCCAGCATTTT
>TRBV5-4|TRBJ2-7|TRBD1|.
CASSLEGQGAEQYF
TGTGCCAGCAGCTTGGAGGGACAGGGGGCCGAGCAGTACTTC
>TRBV6-5|TRBJ2-3|.|.
CASKSGSSSTDTQYF
TGTGCCAGCAAAAGCGGAAGTTCTAGCACAGATACGCAGTATTTT
>TRBV3-1/TRBV3-2|TRBJ1-5|.|once
CASSLGGGNQPQHF
TGTGCCAGCAGCCTCGGGGGTGGTAATCAGCCCCAGCATTTT
>TRBV5-1|TRBJ2-2|TRBD2|.
CASSFEFRAGTNTGELFF
TGCGCCAGCAGCTTTGAGTTTCGAGCGGGGACGAACACCGGGGAGCTGTTTTTT
>TRBV7-9|TRBJ2-3|.|.
CASSSQRDGDTQYF
TGTGCCAGCAGCTCTCAGAGGGATGGAGATACGCAGTATTTT
>TRBV6-1|TRBJ2-7|.|.
CASSEGLTPYEQYF
TGTGCCAGCAGTGAGGGGCTGACTCCCTACGAGCAGTACTTC
>TRBV19|TRBJ2-1|.|.
CASTFNPVGSYNEQFF
TGTGCCAGTACGTTTAATCCGGTTGGCTCCTACAATGAGCAGTTCTTC
>TRBV19|TRBJ2-7|.|.
CASSFGHPYEQYF
TGTGCCAGTAGTTTCGGACACCCCTACGAGCAGTACTTC
>TRBV27|TRBJ2-1|TRBD2|once
CASSLLPPGAGESPSEQFF
TGTGCCAGCAGCCTGTTACCCCCCGGGGCGGGAGAGTCCCCCAGTGAGCAGTTCTTC
>TRBV5-1|TRBJ2-7|.|.
CASRDHVKGRAYEQYF
TGCGCCAGCCGGGATCATGTTAAGGGTCGGGCCTACGAGCAGTACTTC
>TRBV7-2|TRBJ2-1|.|.
CASSQQVTNNEQFF
TGTGCCAGCAGCCAGCAGGTTACGAACAATGAGCAGTTCTTC
>TRBV20-1|TRBJ2-7|.|.
CSASIAPQPGYEQYF
TGCAGTGCTAGTATAGCCCCCCAGCCCGGCTACGAGCAGTACTTC
>TRBV19|TRBJ1-2|.|.
CASSIYRVGGYTF
TGTGCCAGTAGTATCTACCGGGTAGGTGGCTACACCTTC
>TRBV10-3|TRBJ2-1|.|once
CAFNRGGEQFF
TGTGCCTTCAATAGGGGGGGTGAGCAGTTCTTC
>TRBV29-1|TRBJ1-2|.|.
CSTGDTGGYTF
TGCAGCACGGGGGATACGGGTGGCTACACCTTC
>TRBV4-3|TRBJ2-7|TRBD2|.
CASSRQLAGEYEQYF
TGCGCCAGCAGCCGCCAACTAGCGGGAGAGTACGAGCAGTACTTC
>TRBV6-4|TRBJ2-5|TRBD1|.
CASSRTGLTGQETQYF
TGTGCCAGCAGTAGGACAGGGCTGACTGGGCAAGAGACCCAGTACTTC
>TRBV28|TRBJ1-4|.|.
CASSSYPQENEKLFF
TGTGCCAGCAGTTCTTACCCCCAAGAGAATGAAAAACTGTTTTTT
>TRBV27|TRBJ2-7|.|.
CASSLIREVYEQYF
TGTGCCAGCAGTTTAATCAGGGAAGTCTACGAGCAGTACTTC
>TRBV19|TRBJ2-7|.|few
CASSIGQESSYEQYF
TGTGCCAGTAGTATAGGGCAGGAAAGCTCCTACGAGCAGTACTTC
>TRBV7-3|TRBJ2-7|.|once
CASSLTAGASYEQYF
TGTGCCAGCAGCTTAACGGCAGGCGCATCCTACGAGCAGTACTTC
>TRBV18|TRBJ2-7|.|.
CASSPYGGVYEQYF
TGTGCCAGCTCACCTTATGGAGGGGTTTACGAGCAGTACTTC
>TRBV28|TRBJ2-7|.|.
CASKRKTGPSYEQYF
TGTGCCAGCAAGAGAAAGACAGGCCCATCCTACGAGCAGTACTTC
>TRBV28|TRBJ2-5|.|few
CASSLWGAVETQYF
TGTGCCAGCAGTTTATGGGGGGCGGTAGAGACCCAGTACTTC
>TRBV7-3|TRBJ2-4|TRBD1|.
CASSLIADRARAKNIQYF
TGTGCCAGCAGCTTAATAGCCGACAGGGCCAGGGCCAAAAACATTCAGTACTTC
>TRBV25-1|TRBJ2-1|TRBD2|few
CASSEFSGRARDEQFF
TGTGCCAGCAGTGAATTTAGCGGGAGGGCCCGCGATGAGCAGTTCTTC
>TRBV9|TRBJ2-5|.|.
CASSAIQETQYF
TGTGCCAGCAGCGCCATCCAAGAGACCCAGTACTTC
>TRBV3-1/TRBV3-2|TRBJ2-1|.|.
CATTSDNPRDNEQFF
TGTGCCACCACGAGTGACAACCCGCGTGACAATGAGCAGTTCTTC
>TRBV19|TRBJ2-7|.|.
CASMGQSYEQYF
TGTGCCAGTATGGGACAATCCTACGAGCAGTACTTC
>TRBV28|TRBJ2-3|TRBD2|.
CASSSSGSLADTQYF
TGTGCCAGCAGCTCTAGCGGGAGTTTAGCAGATACGCAGTATTTT
>TRBV23-1|TRBJ2-7|TRBD2|.
CASSHRKLAGGMHEQYF
TGCGCCAGCAGTCATCGCAAACTAGCGGGAGGGATGCACGAGCAGTACTTC
>TRBV15|TRBJ2-7|TRBD1|.
CAIGDRGHDEQYF
TGTGCCATCGGGGACAGGGGGCACGACGAGCAGTACTTC
>TRBV4-2|TRBJ1-5|.|.
CASSQEGAGENQPQHF
TGTGCCAGCAGCCAAGAGGGAGCAGGGGAAAATCAGCCCCAGCATTTT
>TRBV5-1|TRBJ2-7|TRBD2|.
CASSLDVAGDEQYF
TGCGCCAGCAGCTTGGATGTAGCGGGAGACGAGCAGTACTTC
>TRBV10-1|TRBJ2-7|.|once
CASSGHRVGEQYF
TGCGCCAGCAGTGGGCACAGGGTGGGGGAGCAGTACTTC
>TRBV6-1|TRBJ2-1|TRBD2|.
CASSEAGGPQNEQFF
TGTGCCAGCAGTGAAGCGGGAGGGCCACAAAATGAGCAGTTCTTC
>TRBV5-1|TRBJ1-6|.|.
CASSSTENNSPLHF
TGCGCCAGCAGCTCGACGGAGAATAATTCACCCCTCCACTTT
>TRBV7-2|TRBJ2-7|TRBD2|once
CASSLGPSGFYEQYF
TGTGCCAGCAGCTTAGGCCCTAGCGGGTTCTACGAGCAGTACTTC
>TRBV4-2|TRBJ2-3|.|.
CASSQPFSADTQYF
TGTGCCAGCAGCCAACCCTTCTCCGCAGATACGCAGTATTTT
>TRBV28|TRBJ1-1|.|.
CASTDSNTEAFF
TGTGCCAGCACGGACAGTAACACTGAAGCTTTCTTT
>TRBV19|TRBJ1-5|TRBD1|.
CASSILTGAYSNQPQHF
TGTGCCAGTAGTATCCTCACAGGGGCCTATAGCAATCAGCCCCAGCATTTT
>TRBV6-5|TRBJ1-2|TRBD1|.
CASSSGTGDSYGYTF
TGTGCCAGCAGTTCGGGGACAGGGGATAGTTATGGCTACACCTTC
>TRBV18|TRBJ2-6|.|.
CASSPNTHRGGLSGANVLTF
TGTGCCAGCTCACCGAATACTCACAGGGGGGGACTCTCTGGGGCCAACGTCCTGACTTTC
>TRBV4-2|TRBJ1-1|.|.
CASSRELNTEAFF
TGTGCCAGCAGCCGCGAACTGAACACTGAAGCTTTCTTT